These T cell receptor beta chains were read from a single sample in a study of beta chain features in type 1 diabetes. TCRdb's table, derived via immunoSEQ multiplex PCR, lists solely in-frame clones and lacks some. The table records about 700,000 clones, about an eighth of them present only once. The sample comprised naive CD4+ T cells from blood. These receptors originate from a man between 18 and 35 years old with type 1 diabetes. The CDR3 runs from the conserved cysteine through the conserved F or W. A D gene is named only where the DNA matches it firmly. Expanded clones are given a class, and other clones once, few, many or no size at all.

cdr3_nt	cdr3_aa	v_call	j_call	clone_size	cdr3_length	d_call
TGCGCCAGCAGCCCAGCGGGGGGGCCGGGTGAGACCCAGTACTTC	CASSPAGGPGETQYF	TRBV4-1	TRBJ2-5	NA	15	TRBD2
TGTGCCAGCAGCTTAGCGCTTGTAGCGGAAATCACCGGGGAGCTGTTTTTT	CASSLALVAEITGELFF	TRBV7-9	TRBJ2-2	NA	17	NA
TGTGCCAGCAGCTTGGAAAGCGGGGCCTACAATGAGCAGTTCTTC	CASSLESGAYNEQFF	TRBV5-4	TRBJ2-1	NA	15	TRBD2
TGCGCCAGCAGCTTCGGGACCTCCGACTACAATGAGCAGTTCTTC	CASSFGTSDYNEQFF	TRBV5-1	TRBJ2-1	few	15	NA
TGCGCCAGCAGCCCTTCATGGACAGGGGATGTCATGAACACTGAAGCTTTCTTT	CASSPSWTGDVMNTEAFF	TRBV4-1	TRBJ1-1	few	18	TRBD1
TGTGCTACGAAAGTGGTCTGGGGCCATCAGCCCCAGCATTTT	CATKVVWGHQPQHF	TRBV28	TRBJ1-5	few	14	NA
TGTGCCAGCAGCTTGACAGGGGGTCAGCCCCAGCATTTT	CASSLTGGQPQHF	TRBV7-3	TRBJ1-5	NA	13	TRBD1
TGTGCCAGCAACGACGGCTATGGCTACACCTTC	CASNDGYGYTF	TRBV19	TRBJ1-2	few	11	NA
TGTGCCAGCAGCTTAGTTCTGAACACTGAAGCTTTCTTT	CASSLVLNTEAFF	TRBV7-9	TRBJ1-1	NA	13	NA
TGTGCCTGGAGTGCCCGCGCGGGGGGCTCAGGGAATGAGCAGTTCTTC	CAWSARAGGSGNEQFF	TRBV30	TRBJ2-1	few	16	TRBD2
TGTGCCAGCAGCCCACGACAGGGGACAATCTCAACAAACACCGGGGAGCTGTTTTTT	CASSPRQGTISTNTGELFF	TRBV7-9	TRBJ2-2	NA	19	TRBD1
TGTGCCAGCAGCCCGACGTTGACAGGGTCGGGCAATTCACCCCTCCACTTT	CASSPTLTGSGNSPLHF	TRBV7-9	TRBJ1-6	NA	17	TRBD1
TGCGCCAGCAGCCGGCAATCCGGGACAGTCTACGAGCAGTACTTC	CASSRQSGTVYEQYF	TRBV5-1	TRBJ2-7	NA	15	TRBD1
TGTGCCAGCTCGGGGACAGGGACACTTGTGTCTGGGGCCAACGTCCTGACTTTC	CASSGTGTLVSGANVLTF	TRBV18	TRBJ2-6	NA	18	TRBD1
TGTGCCAGCAGCTTTGGGCACGCCGGGGAGCTGTTTTTT	CASSFGHAGELFF	TRBV11-3	TRBJ2-2	NA	13	NA
TGTGCCAGCAGTAGATACACAGACGATGGCTACACCTTC	CASSRYTDDGYTF	TRBV7-2	TRBJ1-2	NA	13	NA
TGTGCCAGCAGCCAAACCCATTCGGGCCTGGGTGAAGCTTTCTTT	CASSQTHSGLGEAFF	TRBV7-3	TRBJ1-1	few	15	NA
TGTGCCAGCAGCCCAGGGGTAGATACGCAGTATTTT	CASSPGVDTQYF	TRBV7-6	TRBJ2-3	few	12	NA
TGTGCCAGCACCTCGAAGGGAACGTCGGACTATGGCTACACCTTC	CASTSKGTSDYGYTF	TRBV5-4	TRBJ1-2	few	15	NA
TGTGCCAGCAGTAGTCTTCGCGAGCAGTACTTC	CASSSLREQYF	TRBV6-5	TRBJ2-7	few	11	NA
TGCGCCAGCAGCTTGGCGGAGTCCTACGAGCAGTACTTC	CASSLAESYEQYF	TRBV5-1	TRBJ2-7	NA	13	NA
TGTGCCTGGAGTAGGGGGGGATTTTCGCCAGATACGCAGTATTTT	CAWSRGGFSPDTQYF	TRBV30	TRBJ2-3	few	15	NA
TGTGCCAGCAGTGAAGTATGGGTTAACTATGGCTACACCTTC	CASSEVWVNYGYTF	TRBV25-1	TRBJ1-2	NA	14	NA
TGCGCCAGCAGCTTTACAGGGGACTCAGACTATGGCTACACCTTC	CASSFTGDSDYGYTF	TRBV5-1	TRBJ1-2	NA	15	TRBD1
TGTGCCAGCAGCCCACACAACTACGAGCAGTACTTC	CASSPHNYEQYF	TRBV7-9	TRBJ2-7	few	12	NA
TGTGCCAGCAGTTACTCGGGCATCTCTGGAAACACCATATATTTT	CASSYSGISGNTIYF	TRBV6-6	TRBJ1-3	NA	15	NA
TGCGCCGGGGCCGTCGAAGGCGGGGAGACCCAGTACTTC	CAGAVEGGETQYF	TRBV10-2	TRBJ2-5	few	13	NA
TGTGCCAGCAGCCAAGATAGGGGGGGCACTGAAGCTTTCTTT	CASSQDRGGTEAFF	TRBV14	TRBJ1-1	few	14	NA
TGCAGCGTTGAAATGGCAGGGGGCACAGATACGCAGTATTTT	CSVEMAGGTDTQYF	TRBV29-1	TRBJ2-3	few	14	NA
TGTGCCAGCACGAGTAATGGCGGGGGGACCACAGATACGCAGTATTTT	CASTSNGGGTTDTQYF	TRBV2	TRBJ2-3	NA	16	TRBD2
TGTGCCAGCAGCCCCTACAACGGGGAACTTAAAAATGAGCAGTTCTTC	CASSPYNGELKNEQFF	TRBV7-6	TRBJ2-1	NA	16	NA
TGCAGCGTTGGCCCAGACTACTACGAGCAGTACTTC	CSVGPDYYEQYF	TRBV29-1	TRBJ2-7	NA	12	NA
TGTGCCAGCAGTTTATTAGGCGTTCTGGAGACCCAGTACTTC	CASSLLGVLETQYF	TRBV27	TRBJ2-5	few	14	NA
TGTGCCAGCAGTATCCAGGGGGATAGGGGAAGGCAGTTCTTC	CASSIQGDRGRQFF	TRBV27	TRBJ2-1	NA	14	TRBD1
TGCGCCAGCAGCTACCCGTGGGACTCTGGGGCCAACGTCCTGACTTTC	CASSYPWDSGANVLTF	TRBV5-1	TRBJ2-6	NA	16	NA
TGTGCCAGCAGCCCCGACTGGGGCAGGACGGATAATTCACCCCTCCACTTT	CASSPDWGRTDNSPLHF	TRBV5-4	TRBJ1-6	few	17	NA
TGTGCCTGGAGGGCGGACAGCCAAAGGTATAGCAATCAGCCCCAGCATTTT	CAWRADSQRYSNQPQHF	TRBV30	TRBJ1-5	NA	17	NA
TGTGCCAGCACCGCCAGCTCTGGGGCCAACGTCCTGACTTTC	CASTASSGANVLTF	TRBV7-9	TRBJ2-6	NA	14	NA
TGTGCCAGCAGCTCTATCCGGGCCGAATATGGCTACACCTTC	CASSSIRAEYGYTF	TRBV7-8	TRBJ1-2	few	14	NA